This T cell receptor (beta chain) was profiled in a study of T cell responses to AZD1222 COVID-19 vaccine. The V gene's germline CDR1 is SGHVS and CDR2 FNYEAQ. J gave up 2 bases and V 6 bases, and 10 bases lay outside the gene matches. The CDR3 covers 16 residues. The protocol was immunoSEQ multiplex PCR, while the TCRdb copy is restricted to in-frame clones and leaves out a portion. Of 150,000 to 200,000 clones in the sample, under 95% were seen once. Pooled samples include second doses given at about 4 or 12 weeks. As to this clone: The antigen remains unidentified.

General study findings and limits: Spike-specific TCR breadth and depth both grew after two AZD1222 doses.

This specimen was peripheral blood, taken 28 days after the second AZD1222 dose. The chain links TRBV7-6 to TRBJ1-1; TRBD1 aligns across 9 bases. The TCR comes from an adult who received the AZD1222 COVID-19 vaccine. DNA of the CDR3: TGTGCCAGCAGAAATTGGGACAGGGATCAAAACACTGAAGCTTTCTTT. It yields the protein CASRNWDRDQNTEAFF.